The 27 T cell receptor beta chains presented below share a single source sample, sequenced in a study of cytomegalovirus exposure and HLA in healthy donors. The PCR ran on 60 Vbeta and 13 Jbeta primers. Sequencing was performed with immunoSEQ multiplex PCR; in TCRdb, only in-frame clones are kept and a portion is missing. The sample has about 100,000 clones, roughly 84% seen once. The sequencing sample was made of PBMCs. The source of these receptors is a woman aged 18-30 years in good health and CMV-seronegative.

This chain joins TRBV7-9 and TRBJ2-3, with 13 bases lining up with TRBD2. Germline CDR1 is SEHNR and CDR2 is FQNEAQ (reference sequence). This CDR3 region has 16 residues. V shed 5 bases and J 3 bases; nucleotides not matched to a gene: 5. Here the CDR3 reads CASSLTSGRTTDTQYF. CDR3 DNA: TGTGCCAGCAGCCTGACTAGCGGGAGGACTACAGATACGCAGTATTTT.

The chain carries TRBV7-2 and TRBJ2-3; D possibly corresponds to TRBD2 (6 bases). Germline V gene lookup returns CDR1 SGHTA and CDR2 FQGNSA. V lost 4 bases, J lost 4 bases, and 15 bases lay in between. This CDR3 is built from 15 residues. The CDR3 nucleotides are TGTGCCAGCAGCTCGAATTGGGGAGGTTCAGATACGCAGTATTTT. Translating gives CASSSNWGGSDTQYF.

The chain recombines TRBV4-3 with TRBJ2-7, with 11 bases matching TRBD2. The CDR3 runs to 15 residues. V was clipped by 3 bases and J by 3 bases; unmatched bases: 4. Germline CDR1 and CDR2: LGHNA and YSLEER. CDR3 DNA: TGCGCCAGCAGCCAGGTAGCGGGGGGGATCTACGAGCAGTACTTC. Residues: CASSQVAGGIYEQYF.

The CDR3 DNA follows: TGTGCCAGCAGCTTGCCTAGCGGGAGCCGATTTCAAGAGACCCAGTACTTC. Translated: CASSLPSGSRFQETQYF. The chain couples TRBV7-8 to TRBJ2-5; the match to TRBD2 covers 10 bases. J lost 2 bases, V lost 3 bases, and 9 bases had no gene match. Germline V gene sequence: CDR1 SGHVS, CDR2 FQNEAQ. CDR3 size: 17 residues.

V gene TRBV19 combines with J gene TRBJ2-3; 10 bases align to TRBD2. The V and J ends lost 1 base and 4 bases, in that order; junction bases with no gene match: 2. The germline V gene encodes CDR1 LNHDA and CDR2 SQIVND (reference sequence). The CDR3 consists of 15 residues. CDR3 nucleotides: TGTGCCAGTAGTATAGCTAGCGGGAGCCCAGATACGCAGTATTTT. As protein: CASSIASGSPDTQYF.

The chain is built from TRBV6-4 and TRBJ2-3, with 7 bases that match TRBD1. V shed 6 bases and J 4 bases; nucleotides not matched to a gene: 10. CDR1 and CDR2 (germline): MRHNA, SNTAGT. The CDR3 consists of 15 residues. DNA for the CDR3: TGTGCCAGCAGCCCCACAGGGGAAGCGTCAGATACGCAGTATTTT. As protein: CASSPTGEASDTQYF.

The chain couples TRBV9 to TRBJ1-4; D gene unclear. Trimming removed 3 bases from V and 6 bases from J, with 9 bases in between. The CDR3 loop spans 13 amino acids. The germline gives CDR1 SGDLS, CDR2 YYNGEE. In DNA form, the CDR3 reads TGTGCCAGCAGCGGGGCAGGCTATGAAAAACTGTTTTTT. It codes for CASSGAGYEKLFF.

In this sample, this clone turned up a few times. The genes are TRBV4-3 and TRBJ2-6, with TRBD1 matching over 9 bases. Germline CDR1 is LGHNA and CDR2 is YSLEER. Germline trimming cut 0 bases from V and 0 bases from J; bases unmatched to any gene: 6. This CDR3 has 19 residues. The CDR3 protein is CASSQESTGGLSGANVLTF. Written as DNA, the CDR3 is TGCGCCAGCAGCCAAGAAAGCACAGGGGGCCTCTCTGGGGCCAACGTCCTGACTTTC.

V is TRBV10-3 and J is TRBJ2-3; 7 bases are shared with TRBD2. J gave up 3 bases and V 3 bases, and 12 bases lay outside the gene matches. This CDR3 has 17 amino acids. Germline CDR1 reads ENHRY; CDR2 reads SYGVKD. The CDR3 protein is CAISDPRRGSATDTQYF. CDR3 sequence (DNA): TGTGCCATCAGTGACCCGAGACGCGGGAGCGCAACAGATACGCAGTATTTT.

This sequence joins TRBV2 and TRBJ1-2, with TRBD1 matching over 7 bases. V was clipped by 8 bases and J by 8 bases; unmatched bases: 14. This CDR3 is built from 14 residues. CDR1 and CDR2 from the germline V gene are SNHLY and FYNNEI. CDR3 sequence: CASGSGTEFYGYTF. The CDR3 nucleotides are TGTGCCAGCGGTTCCGGGACAGAGTTCTACGGCTACACCTTC.

This chain connects TRBV6-4 to TRBJ2-1; 13 bases are a match to TRBD2. The CDR3 has 15 amino acids. Trimming at V came to 5 bases and at J to 9 bases, leaving 7 bases not matched to a gene. Germline V CDR1 and CDR2: MRHNA, SNTAGT. CDR3 sequence: CASSPTSGRAIEQFF. CDR3 in DNA: TGTGCCAGCAGTCCCACTAGCGGGAGGGCCATTGAGCAGTTCTTC.

The chain combines TRBV5-1 with TRBJ1-6; D might be TRBD1 (5 bases). Germline V CDR1 and CDR2: SGHRS, YFSETQ. V gave up 1 base and J gave up 8 bases, with 13 bases separating them. CDR3 size: 15 residues. This CDR3 is CASSLSPGGDSPLHF. The CDR3 DNA follows: TGCGCCAGCAGCTTGAGTCCGGGAGGGGATTCACCCCTCCACTTT.

This CDR3 is CSGILEGLPGEQYF. The CDR3 DNA sequence: TGCAGCGGCATACTGGAGGGGTTGCCGGGGGAGCAGTACTTC. The J gene is TRBJ2-7, the V gene TRBV29-1; D is possibly TRBD2 (6 bases). The CDR3 loop spans 14 amino acids. V was trimmed by 7 bases and J by 7 bases, leaving 23 bases between them. Looked up from germline, CDR1 is SQVTM and CDR2 is ANQGSEA.

This rearrangement joins TRBV5-1 to TRBJ1-4; possibly TRBD1 for D (6 bases). The CDR3 contains 16 residues. V lost 4 bases and J 5 bases, leaving 18 bases between the germline ends. Germline V lookup: CDR1 SGHRS, CDR2 YFSETQ. The CDR3 loop reads CASSTGHTPENEKLFF. The CDR3 coding sequence is TGCGCCAGCAGCACGGGACATACCCCTGAAAATGAAAAACTGTTTTTT.

CDR3: CAWVAPNSDTYF. The DNA of the CDR3 is TGTGCCTGGGTCGCACCGAACTCGGACACCTACTTC. The chain has TRBV30 and TRBJ2-5, with D possibly TRBD1 on 5 matching bases. The CDR3 totals 12 residues. V lost 5 bases and J 14 bases, leaving 21 bases between the germline ends. Germline CDR1 and CDR2: GTSNPN and SVGIG (reference sequence).

Worth noting for this clone: Other DNA variants within this sample encode the same CDR3. The rearrangement joins TRBV9 to TRBJ2-7; 12 positions agree with TRBD2. Germline V gene sequence: CDR1 SGDLS, CDR2 YYNGEE. CDR3 length: 14 residues. V lost 4 bases and J lost 4; bases outside the gene matches: 3. CDR3 in DNA: TGTGCCAGCAGCCTGACTAGCGGGAGTTACGAGCAGTACTTC. Its translation is CASSLTSGSYEQYF.

The CDR3 DNA reads TGTGCCAGCAGCAAAGTGGCTAGCGGGAGGGCTTTGTCCAAAAACATTCAGTACTTC. This encodes CASSKVASGRALSKNIQYF. V is TRBV21-1 and J is TRBJ2-4; no check of the table's D call, TRBD2, against the DNA was made. TRBV21-1 is deemed a pseudogene. This CDR3 has 19 amino acids.

Points on this clone: Sequence at one end of the junction differs from germline and may be a read error. This CDR3 is also generated by other DNA sequences in the sample. This chain links TRBV13 with TRBJ2-7; 7 positions agree with TRBD1. In germline, CDR1 is PRHDT, CDR2 FYEKMQ (reference sequence). The CDR3 extends over 15 amino acids. The CDR3 here is CASSLTPTGSYEQYF. As DNA, the CDR3 is TGTGCCAGCAGCTTAACCCCGACAGGGTCGTACGAGCAGTACTTT.

The gene calls are TRBV30 and TRBJ1-2; D is undetermined. Germline-derived CDR1 and CDR2 are GTSNPN and SVGIG (reference sequence). Trimming took off 2 bases at V and 4 bases at J, with 14 bases between the two ends. The CDR3 is made up of 14 amino acids. CDR3 nucleotide sequence: TGTGCCTGGAGTCCGCGGATCCGGGGCTATGGCTACACCTTC. It specifies CAWSPRIRGYGYTF.

The chain employs TRBV4-1 and TRBJ2-7; 7 bases fit TRBD1. Germline V gene lookup returns CDR1 MGHRA and CDR2 YSYEKL. V lost 0 bases to trimming and J lost 3 bases; unmatched junction nucleotides: 14. This CDR3 spans 18 amino acids. CDR3 sequence: CASSQDRKQGIFGYEQYF. In DNA form, the CDR3 reads TGCGCCAGCAGCCAAGATCGGAAACAGGGGATTTTCGGCTACGAGCAGTACTTC.

V and J are TRBV4-2 and TRBJ2-6; D perhaps matches TRBD1 (6 bases). Per the germline V gene, CDR1 is LGHNA and CDR2 is YNFKEQ. V was cut by 3 bases and J by 2 bases, with 14 bases left in between. The CDR3 is 17 amino acids. CDR3 region: CASSQWQGSPGANVLTF. CDR3 nucleotide sequence: TGTGCCAGCAGCCAGTGGCAGGGGTCCCCTGGGGCCAACGTCCTGACTTTC.

The chain joins TRBV5-5 to TRBJ2-1, with TRBD1 matching 10 bases. The V segment lost 4 bases and the J segment 6 bases; nucleotides outside the gene matches: 7. CDR3 size: 15 residues. Germline CDR1 SGHKS, CDR2 YYEKEE (reference sequence). CDR3 amino acids: CASSRLGTGANEQFF. CDR3 bases: TGTGCCAGCAGCCGCCTCGGGACAGGGGCCAATGAGCAGTTCTTC.

Concerning this clone itself: This sample also contains other DNA sequences that code for the same CDR3. This chain connects TRBV19 to TRBJ2-3; the D is unclear. The CDR3 totals 14 residues. Germline values: CDR1 LNHDA, CDR2 SQIVND (reference sequence). Trimming stripped 4 bases from V and 0 bases from J, with 8 bases between. The CDR3 bases are TGTGCCAGTAGTAGGTGGCAGAGCACAGATACGCAGTATTTT. This translates into CASSRWQSTDTQYF.

The chain uses TRBV18 and TRBJ2-3; 7 nucleotides agree with TRBD2. Trimming removed 1 base from V and 0 bases from J; junction bases left unmatched: 4. CDR1 and CDR2 (germline): KGHSH, LQKENI. This CDR3 has 16 amino acids. The CDR3 reads CASSPRYSGSTDTQYF. CDR3 coding DNA: TGTGCCAGCTCACCACGTTATAGCGGGAGCACAGATACGCAGTATTTT. The full variable domain, rest sourced from reference TRBV18 and TRBJ2-3, is NAGVMQNPRHLVRRRGQEARLRCSPMKGHSHVYWYRQLPEEGLKFMVYLQKENIIDESGMPKERFSAEFPKEGPSILRIQQVVRGDSAAYFCASSPRYSGSTDTQYFGPGTRLTVL.

The chain recombines TRBV6-1 with TRBJ1-1; 7 bases fit TRBD1. V lost 2 bases and J lost 1; bases outside the gene matches: 13. CDR1 is MNHNS and CDR2 is SASEGT in the germline V gene. The CDR3 covers 18 residues. The chain's CDR3 is CASSELTSRGPWNTEAFF. CDR3 sequence (DNA): TGTGCCAGCAGTGAATTAACGTCTAGGGGGCCTTGGAACACTGAAGCTTTCTTT.

The chain employs TRBV11-2 and TRBJ2-7; 8 bases align to TRBD2. Per germline, CDR1 SGHAT and CDR2 FQNNGV. The CDR3 sequence is 16 residues long. Trimming took 2 bases from V and 6 from J; bases not matched to a gene: 12. The CDR3 here is CASSLLLERESAEQYF. CDR3 in DNA: TGTGCCAGCAGCTTACTACTCGAGCGGGAGTCCGCCGAGCAGTACTTC.

The CDR3 is CASSGGLVLSYEQYF. In nucleotides, the CDR3 is TGTGCCAGCAGCGGGGGCCTAGTCCTCTCCTACGAGCAGTACTTC. The chain is built from TRBV7-9 and TRBJ2-7, with a possible D match to TRBD1 (6 bases). The V end lost 5 bases, the J end lost 0 bases, and 14 bases lay between the germline ends. This CDR3 comprises 15 residues. Germline V gives CDR1 SEHNR, CDR2 FQNEAQ (reference sequence).